This TCR beta chain was recorded in a study of blood T cell repertoires in COVID-19. Study summary: PBMCs, B-cell-depleted T cells, or T cells provided the cDNA or gDNA that made up the material.

The germline CDR1 and CDR2 sequences are MDHEN and SYDVKM. This CDR3 has 16 amino acids. The germline V and J ends were trimmed by 1 base and 4 bases, with 13 bases remaining between them. Method: immunoSEQ multiplex PCR; TCRdb's copy keeps in-frame clones and lacks some. Here the sample spans 150,000 or so clones, about four fifths being singletons. This clone was seen only a few times. This clonotype was obtained from a woman in her sixties or seventies with COVID-19, enrolled during active disease. J is TRBJ2-2 and V is TRBV28; TRBD1 is a possible D gene (6 bases). The source material was peripheral blood. The chain's CDR3 is CASSLLSGGRTGELFF. For the CDR3, the DNA is TGTGCCAGCAGTTTATTATCTGGGGGCCGCACCGGGGAGCTGTTTTTT. Supplemented by reference TRBV28 and TRBJ2-2, the full variable domain reads DVKVTQSSRYLVKRTGEKVFLECVQDMDHENMFWYRQDPGLGLRLIYFSYDVKMKEKGDIPEGYSVSREKKERFSLILESASTNQTSMYLCASSLLSGGRTGELFFGEGSRLTVL.